The clone carrying this T cell receptor (beta chain) was found once. Its antigen is as yet unknown. Blood samples were obtained at baseline, cycle 4 day 1, and cycle 7 day 1. The data were produced by immunoSEQ multiplex PCR, yet TCRdb's version contains in-frame clones alone and is incomplete. The table includes around 37,000 clones, 81% detected once. This entry comes from a study of OX40 agonist ivuxolimab in advanced cancers. Study-level background: Ivuxolimab is a fully human IgG2 antibody that activates OX40 (CD134). Partial responses were achieved by three patients, of whom one had hepatocellular carcinoma and two had cutaneous melanoma.

The V segment lost 4 bases and the J segment 7 bases; nucleotides outside the gene matches: 12. Germline values: CDR1 SGHRS, CDR2 YFSETQ. This CDR3 has 16 amino acids. Study conclusions and caveats: Antigen specificity remained undetermined for the expanded peripheral T cells.

The chain couples TRBV5-1 to TRBJ2-1, with 9 positions matching TRBD2. This specimen was CD4+ or CD8+ T cells sorted from blood, taken in a trial of the OX40 agonist ivuxolimab. This sequence originates from an adult with an advanced solid tumor such as melanoma, head and neck, liver or kidney cancer. For the CDR3, the DNA is TGCGCCAGCAGCCCGATGACTAGCGGTCGGGGTAATGAGCAGTTCTTC. It codes for CASSPMTSGRGNEQFF.